What follows describes a single T cell receptor beta chain. Its target is not known. This entry comes from a study of naive and memory T cell subsets. The study, taken as a whole, reports: In naive cells, over 85% of TCR sequences were seen only once. Gini index rose across naive, CM, EM and EMRA in CD4 and CD8.

Both TRBC1 and TRBC2 were covered by a beta constant-region primer of two equimolar oligonucleotides. MiXCR was run by TCRdb on the UMI-ligation and nested PCR reads, yielding one entry per CDR3 protein. The data show some 150,000 distinct CDR3 sequences, about 15% seen once. CD4+ T cell IFNgamma after overnight CMV lysate exposure gave donor CMV status. This clonotype was obtained from a human donor in good health. Sequenced sample: naive CD4+ T cells from blood.

This CDR3 is CASSFLGQGTDTQYF. CDR3 sequence (DNA): TGTGCCAGCAGTTTTTTGGGACAGGGCACAGATACGCAGTATTTT. The rearrangement links TRBV28 to TRBJ2-3; 8 nucleotides line up with TRBD1. With V trimmed by 3 bases and J by 1 base, 3 bases remained unmatched. CDR3 size: 15 residues. The V gene's germline CDR1 is MDHEN and CDR2 SYDVKM.